This T cell receptor (beta chain) came from a study of radiotherapy plus CTLA-4 blockade in lung cancer. The CDR3 is 15 residues long. The V gene lost 4 bases and the J gene lost 4 bases, with 17 bases spanning the gap. Method: immunoSEQ multiplex PCR; TCRdb's copy keeps in-frame clones and lacks some. The sample carries about 77,000 clones, just under 75% recorded once. The chain employs TRBV5-3 and TRBJ1-2; maybe TRBD1 (6 bases). TRBV5-3 is sorted into the ORF group, with uncertain function. This receptor was taken from a human donor with non-small cell lung cancer whose response to radiotherapy plus ipilimumab could not be evaluated. The sequences come from peripheral blood, collected from a patient treated with radiotherapy plus ipilimumab. This CDR3 reads CARSIMYGGGYGYTF. DNA for the CDR3: TGTGCCAGAAGCATCATGTATGGGGGCGGCTATGGCTACACCTTC.